The rows below give T cell receptor beta chains drawn from one sample of a study of OX40 agonist ivuxolimab in advanced cancers. The protocol was immunoSEQ multiplex PCR, while the TCRdb copy is restricted to in-frame clones and leaves out a portion. This table holds 81,000 or so clones, less than 95% found once. Sequenced material: CD4+ or CD8+ T cells sorted from blood, taken in a trial of the OX40 agonist ivuxolimab. The origin of the receptors is an adult with an advanced solid tumor such as melanoma, head and neck, liver or kidney cancer. CDR3s include the opening cysteine and the closing phenylalanine or tryptophan. Each record gives: D gene, J gene, V gene, clone size, CDR3 DNA, CDR3 protein. A D gene is named only where the DNA matches it firmly. Only part of the rows carry a size: once, few, many, or a class if the clone is expanded.

D: NA
J: TRBJ1-4
V: TRBV28
size: NA
DNA: TGTGCCAGCAGGGCTGCAACTAATGAAAAACTGTTTTTT
CDR3: CASRAATNEKLFF

D: TRBD1
J: TRBJ1-4
V: TRBV28
size: once
DNA: TGTGCCAGCAGCTCAAGTTTCGGCAAACACAGGGGAACTAATGAAAAACTGTTTTTT
CDR3: CASSSSFGKHRGTNEKLFF

D: TRBD2
J: TRBJ2-1
V: TRBV4-3
size: NA
DNA: TGCGCCAGCAGCCAAGCGCCGGGACTAGCGGGAGGGCGCATTTACAATGAGCAGTTCTTC
CDR3: CASSQAPGLAGGRIYNEQFF

D: NA
J: TRBJ2-1
V: TRBV4-2
size: NA
DNA: TGTGCCAGCAGCCCAGGACTCGCCTACAATGAGCAGTTCTTC
CDR3: CASSPGLAYNEQFF

D: TRBD1
J: TRBJ1-6
V: TRBV7-2
size: NA
DNA: TGTGCCAGCAGCCCGACTACCCGGACAGGGGAGAATTCACCCCTCCACTTT
CDR3: CASSPTTRTGENSPLHF

D: NA
J: TRBJ1-6
V: TRBV6-5
size: once
DNA: TGTGCCAGCAGTTACTTCGGGAGTGCAAATTCACCCCTCCACTTT
CDR3: CASSYFGSANSPLHF

D: NA
J: TRBJ1-5
V: TRBV28
size: NA
DNA: TGTGCCAGCAGTTTATACGGACAGACAACAGGGCAGCCCCAGCATTTT
CDR3: CASSLYGQTTGQPQHF

D: NA
J: TRBJ1-1
V: TRBV2
size: NA
DNA: TGTGCCAGCAGTGAAACCGCCCAGGGACGCCCCAAAGGGACTGAAGCTTTCTTT
CDR3: CASSETAQGRPKGTEAFF

D: NA
J: TRBJ1-5
V: TRBV20-1
size: NA
DNA: TGCAGTGCCGTTGAGATTTCACAGCATTTT
CDR3: CSAVEISQHF

D: TRBD2
J: TRBJ2-1
V: TRBV4-3
size: NA
DNA: TGCGCCAGCAGCTCATTTTTAGCGGGGGGGAACAATGAGCAGTTCTTC
CDR3: CASSSFLAGGNNEQFF

D: NA
J: TRBJ2-7
V: TRBV2
size: once
DNA: TGTGCCACTAACGATGGTCTGGAGCACGAGCAGTACTTC
CDR3: CATNDGLEHEQYF

D: NA
J: TRBJ2-3
V: TRBV28
size: NA
DNA: TGTGCCAGCAGTTTTCTTAGCGGCACAGATACGCAGTATTTT
CDR3: CASSFLSGTDTQYF

D: TRBD1
J: TRBJ1-5
V: TRBV27
size: NA
DNA: TGTGCCAGCAGTTTATCTGTTGGGGACAGTAATCAGCCCCAGCATTTT
CDR3: CASSLSVGDSNQPQHF

D: NA
J: TRBJ2-1
V: TRBV28
size: NA
DNA: TGTGCCAGCAGTTTCTCAGCCTACAATGAGCAGTTCTTC
CDR3: CASSFSAYNEQFF

D: NA
J: TRBJ1-1
V: TRBV28
size: NA
DNA: TGTGCCAGCAGCCCCTCGGAGGGGCAATGGACTGAAGCTTTCTTT
CDR3: CASSPSEGQWTEAFF

D: TRBD2
J: TRBJ2-3
V: TRBV6-1
size: NA
DNA: TGTGCCAGCAGTGAACTAGCGGGGGGGGACACAGATACGCAGTATTTT
CDR3: CASSELAGGDTDTQYF

D: NA
J: TRBJ2-1
V: TRBV9
size: NA
DNA: TGTGCCAGCAGCGTAGGGGTCGGGAGCTCCTACAATGAGCAGTTCTTC
CDR3: CASSVGVGSSYNEQFF

D: NA
J: TRBJ2-3
V: TRBV15
size: NA
DNA: TGTGCCACCAGGGGGGACTCTAGCACAGATACGCAGTATTTT
CDR3: CATRGDSSTDTQYF

D: TRBD1
J: TRBJ2-7
V: TRBV28
size: NA
DNA: TGTGCCAGCAGTTTTGGTCCGGGACAGGCTTTCTACGAGCAGTACTTC
CDR3: CASSFGPGQAFYEQYF

D: NA
J: TRBJ2-4
V: TRBV4-3
size: NA
DNA: TGCGCCAGCAGCCAAGATACCACGGGGTCGGGCTTGGACATTCAGTACTTC
CDR3: CASSQDTTGSGLDIQYF

D: NA
J: TRBJ2-3
V: TRBV13
size: NA
DNA: TGTGCCAGCAGCCCAGGAGGGCCATCAGATACGCAGTATTTT
CDR3: CASSPGGPSDTQYF

D: NA
J: TRBJ1-1
V: TRBV29-1
size: NA
DNA: TGCAGCGTTGAAGGAGACCTATCCCGCTACACTGAAGCTTTCTTT
CDR3: CSVEGDLSRYTEAFF

D: NA
J: TRBJ1-2
V: TRBV2
size: NA
DNA: TGTGCCAGCAATTGGAAATTTCAGGGGACTGGCTACACCTTC
CDR3: CASNWKFQGTGYTF

D: NA
J: TRBJ1-5
V: TRBV28
size: few
DNA: TGTGCTCATAGTAAGGGGGGTTTCAGCAATCAGCCCCAGCATTTT
CDR3: CAHSKGGFSNQPQHF

D: TRBD2
J: TRBJ2-1
V: TRBV4-1
size: once
DNA: TGCGCCAGCAGCCCCAGACTAGCGGGAGATCCCAATGAGCAGTTCTTC
CDR3: CASSPRLAGDPNEQFF

D: NA
J: TRBJ2-1
V: TRBV28
size: NA
DNA: TGTGCCAGCAATTTACGGGGCCTCATCTACAATGAGCAGTTCTTC
CDR3: CASNLRGLIYNEQFF

D: TRBD2
J: TRBJ2-1
V: TRBV11-3
size: NA
DNA: TGTGCCAGCAGCACGAGGCTAGCGGGACACTACAATGAGCAGTTCTTC
CDR3: CASSTRLAGHYNEQFF

D: TRBD1
J: TRBJ1-2
V: TRBV28
size: NA
DNA: TGTGCCAGCAGTTTATGGGTGGGACAGGGTAACTACACCTTC
CDR3: CASSLWVGQGNYTF

D: NA
J: TRBJ2-2
V: TRBV5-1
size: NA
DNA: TGCGCCAGCAGCTTGGCCGTGCGGGGCACCGGGGAGCTGTTTTTT
CDR3: CASSLAVRGTGELFF

D: NA
J: TRBJ2-7
V: TRBV15
size: NA
DNA: TGTGCCACCAGCAGAGATTATGGGGTTGCCTACGAGCAGTACTTC
CDR3: CATSRDYGVAYEQYF

D: NA
J: TRBJ1-4
V: TRBV16
size: NA
DNA: TGTGCCAGCAGCCAAGGACCTTTTAGCGGGGAACTGTTTTTT
CDR3: CASSQGPFSGELFF

D: TRBD2
J: TRBJ2-1
V: TRBV7-9
size: NA
DNA: TGTGCCAGCAGCCATCTCAGCGGGGGGCCAGATGAGCAGTTCTTC
CDR3: CASSHLSGGPDEQFF

D: TRBD2
J: TRBJ2-2
V: TRBV4-1
size: NA
DNA: TGCGCCAGCAGCCAAGATGGGGAGCGGGAGGGGATCGGGGAGCTGTTTTTT
CDR3: CASSQDGEREGIGELFF

D: NA
J: TRBJ1-2
V: TRBV29-1
size: NA
DNA: TGCAGCGTTGGGGCCGACAGGCTGGGTAACTATGGCTACACCTTC
CDR3: CSVGADRLGNYGYTF

D: TRBD1
J: TRBJ2-7
V: TRBV6-1
size: NA
DNA: TGTGCCAGCAGTGAGACAGGGGTCGGGTACGAGCAGTACTTC
CDR3: CASSETGVGYEQYF

D: NA
J: TRBJ1-5
V: TRBV19
size: once
DNA: TGTGCCAGTAGTATAAGGGACGCCAATCAGCCCCAGCATTTT
CDR3: CASSIRDANQPQHF